This T cell receptor beta chain was captured by sequencing in a study of blood T cell repertoires in COVID-19. Background on the study: The United States, Italy and Spain were the sources of the acute and convalescent COVID-19 samples. PBMCs, B-cell-depleted T cells, or T cells were the source of the cDNA or gDNA that made up the material.

The CDR3 consists of 15 residues. In germline, CDR1 is SGHNT, CDR2 YYREEE (reference sequence). Notes on this clone: One end of the junction is discordant with germline, which a read error may explain.

In the source study's methods: Researchers report that nucleated cell counts were estimated from reference gene primer amplification. TCRdb keeps only in-frame clones here, not all; method: immunoSEQ multiplex PCR. V, J and clone size reflect that table, while D and trimming were determined from the DNA. The data show roughly 120,000 clones, with around three quarters seen just once and approximately 4.3% held by the top ten. The specimen sequenced was peripheral blood. The TCR was taken from a human donor in a cohort sampled during active or convalescent COVID-19. J is TRBJ1-4 and V is TRBV5-4; TRBD1 might be the D (6 bases). CDR3 bases: TGTGCCAGCAGCTTGGGGACAGCCTATAATGAAGAACTGTTTTTT. This sequence encodes CASSLGTAYNEELFF.